This T cell receptor (beta chain) was captured by sequencing in a study of blood T cells in healthy people across ages. Study at large: When template switching was applied, about one barcoded beta molecule was captured per two T cells.

The germline V gene has CDR1 SGHRS and CDR2 YFSETQ. The V end was cut by 6 bases, the J end by 1 base, with 17 bases between. The CDR3 covers 15 residues. Together with a sample-barcoded 5' primer, a J-beta primer mix was included in a second PCR lasting about 6 to 11 cycles. A single record per CDR3 protein comes from TCRdb applying MiXCR to the 5' RACE reads. The sample lists 1.5 million to 2 million distinct CDR3 sequences; roughly 27% were seen once. What was sequenced was blood. The chain is built from TRBV5-1 and TRBJ2-7; D may be TRBD2 (6 bases). The TCR sequence derives from a young woman in good health. CDR3 bases: TGCGCCAGCACCCGAGGACCGGGGGAATCCTACGAGCAGTACTTC. Protein sequence: CASTRGPGESYEQYF. Full variable domain (missing parts from reference TRBV5-1 and TRBJ2-7): KAGVTQTPRYLIKTRGQQVTLSCSPISGHRSVSWYQQTPGQGLQFLFEYFSETQRNKGNFPGRFSGRQFSNSRSEMNVSTLELGDSALYLCASTRGPGESYEQYFGPGTRLTVT.